This T cell receptor beta chain was sequenced in a study of blood T cell repertoires in COVID-19. Study-level information: PBMCs, B-cell-depleted T cells, or T cells provided the cDNA or gDNA that made up the material.

In the authors' methods: Reference gene primer amplification yielded estimated nucleated cell counts. Assay: immunoSEQ multiplex PCR; the TCRdb copy retains only in-frame clones and omits some. V and J calls and clone size come straight from that table; D and trimming were deduced from the DNA. The sample records some 200,000 clones, over 60% being singletons. This CDR3 has 15 amino acids. Trimming removed 1 base from V and 4 bases from J, with 12 bases in between. CDR1 is SGHTA, CDR2 FQGNSA, per germline. The J gene is TRBJ2-3, the V gene TRBV7-2; the D gene is possibly TRBD2 (6 bases). The sample consisted of peripheral blood. The origin of this receptor is a woman aged 70-85 years with acute or convalescent COVID-19. The CDR3 sequence: CASSLGISGPDTQYF. CDR3 DNA: TGTGCCAGCAGCTTAGGTATTAGCGGTCCAGATACGCAGTATTTT.